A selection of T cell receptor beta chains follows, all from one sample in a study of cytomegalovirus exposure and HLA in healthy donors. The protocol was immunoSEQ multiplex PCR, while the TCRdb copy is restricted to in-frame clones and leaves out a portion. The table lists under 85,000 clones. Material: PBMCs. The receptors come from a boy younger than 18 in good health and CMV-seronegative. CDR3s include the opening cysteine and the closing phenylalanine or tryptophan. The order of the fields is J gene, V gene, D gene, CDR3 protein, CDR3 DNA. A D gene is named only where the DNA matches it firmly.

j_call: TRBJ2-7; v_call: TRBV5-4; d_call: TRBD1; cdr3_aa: CASRVTGGGEQYF; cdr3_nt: TGTGCCAGCAGGGTGACAGGGGGTGGCGAGCAGTACTTC
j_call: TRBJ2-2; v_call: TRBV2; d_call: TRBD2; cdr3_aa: CASSVSSGSSNTGELFF; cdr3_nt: TGTGCCAGCAGTGTTAGTAGCGGGAGCTCGAACACCGGGGAGCTGTTTTTT
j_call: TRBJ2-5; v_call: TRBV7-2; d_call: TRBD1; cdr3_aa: CASSDRGRREETQYF; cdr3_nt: TGTGCCAGCTCGGACAGGGGGCGCAGGGAAGAGACCCAGTACTTC
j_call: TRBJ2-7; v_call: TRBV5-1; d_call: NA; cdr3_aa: CASSLGWGEPYEQYF; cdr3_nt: TGCGCCAGCAGCTTGGGCTGGGGGGAACCCTACGAGCAGTACTTC
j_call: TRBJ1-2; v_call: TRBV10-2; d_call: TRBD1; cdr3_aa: CASSPGQGIGYTF; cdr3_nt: TGCGCCAGCAGTCCCGGACAGGGGATCGGCTACACCTTC
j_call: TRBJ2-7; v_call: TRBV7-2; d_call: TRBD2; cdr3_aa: CASTPPFGLGTDEQYF; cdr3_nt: TGTGCCAGCACCCCCCCGTTCGGACTAGGGACCGACGAGCAGTACTTC
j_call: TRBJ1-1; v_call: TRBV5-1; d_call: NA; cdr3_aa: CASSLDVNRDAGGNTEAFF; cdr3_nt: TGCGCCAGCAGCTTGGATGTAAATAGGGACGCCGGGGGGAACACTGAAGCTTTCTTT
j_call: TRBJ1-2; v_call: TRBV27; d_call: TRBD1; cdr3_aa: CASSLTGTGYGYTF; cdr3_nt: TGTGCCAGCAGTTTAACCGGGACAGGGTATGGCTACACCTTC
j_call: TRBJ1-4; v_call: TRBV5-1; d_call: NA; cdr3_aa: CASSLQRDATNEKLFF; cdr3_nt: TGCGCCAGCAGCTTACAGAGGGATGCAACTAATGAAAAACTGTTTTTT
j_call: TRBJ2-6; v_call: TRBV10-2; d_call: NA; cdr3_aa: CASKQSSGANVLTF; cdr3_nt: TGCGCCAGCAAACAGAGCTCTGGGGCCAACGTCCTGACTTTC
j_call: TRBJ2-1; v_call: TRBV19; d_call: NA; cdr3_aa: CASSERRSSYNEQFF; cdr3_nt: TGTGCCAGTAGTGAACGCCGGAGTTCCTACAATGAGCAGTTCTTC
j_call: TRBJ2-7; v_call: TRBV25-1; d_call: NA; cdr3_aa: CASSEWEAAQYF; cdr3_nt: TGTGCCAGCAGTGAATGGGAGGCAGCGCAGTACTTC
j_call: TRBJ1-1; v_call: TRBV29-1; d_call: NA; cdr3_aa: CSTGGGMNTEAFF; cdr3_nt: TGCAGTACCGGGGGGGGCATGAACACTGAAGCTTTCTTT
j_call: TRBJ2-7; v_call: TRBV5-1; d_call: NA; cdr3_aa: CASSLFPGAYEQYF; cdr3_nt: TGCGCCAGCAGCTTGTTCCCAGGGGCCTACGAGCAGTACTTC
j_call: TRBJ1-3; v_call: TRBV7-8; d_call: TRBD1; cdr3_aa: CASSSNRGLDSGNTIYF; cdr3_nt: TGTGCCAGCAGCTCCAACAGGGGGCTAGACTCTGGAAACACCATATATTTT
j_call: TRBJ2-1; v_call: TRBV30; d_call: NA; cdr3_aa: CAWSPDSRFQFF; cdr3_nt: TGTGCCTGGAGTCCCGACAGCAGGTTCCAGTTCTTC
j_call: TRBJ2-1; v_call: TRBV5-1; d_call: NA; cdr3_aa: CASSSPSRSYNEQFF; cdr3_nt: TGCGCCAGCAGCTCCCCTTCGAGGTCCTACAATGAGCAGTTCTTC
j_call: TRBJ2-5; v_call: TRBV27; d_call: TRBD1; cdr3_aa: CASRPNTGGQETQYF; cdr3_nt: TGTGCCAGCAGGCCGAATACAGGGGGCCAAGAGACCCAGTACTTC
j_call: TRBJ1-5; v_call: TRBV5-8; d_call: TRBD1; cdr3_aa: CASSDRVSNQPQHF; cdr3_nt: TGTGCCAGCAGTGACAGGGTCAGCAATCAGCCCCAGCATTTT
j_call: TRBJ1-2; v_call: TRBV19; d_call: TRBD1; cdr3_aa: CASSFLGQGGYGYTF; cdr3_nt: TGTGCCAGTAGTTTTCTCGGACAGGGCGGATATGGCTACACCTTC
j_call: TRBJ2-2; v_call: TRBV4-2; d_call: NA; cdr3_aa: CASSQDYLTGELFF; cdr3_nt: TGTGCCAGCAGCCAAGATTACTTGACCGGGGAGCTGTTTTTT
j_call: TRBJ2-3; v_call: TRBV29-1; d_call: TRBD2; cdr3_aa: CSVDGGGEDTQYF; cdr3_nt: TGCAGCGTTGACGGGGGGGGCGAGGATACGCAGTATTTT
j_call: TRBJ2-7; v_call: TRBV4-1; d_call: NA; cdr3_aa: CASSILTGSEQYF; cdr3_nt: TGCGCCAGCAGCATTTTAACAGGGAGCGAGCAGTACTTC
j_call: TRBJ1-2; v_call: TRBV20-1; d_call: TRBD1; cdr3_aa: CSARDRGSYTF; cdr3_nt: TGCAGTGCACGCGACAGGGGAAGCTACACCTTC
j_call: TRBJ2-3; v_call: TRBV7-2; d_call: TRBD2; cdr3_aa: CASSLERAGGSGTDTQYF; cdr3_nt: TGTGCCAGCAGCTTAGAAAGAGCGGGGGGCTCCGGCACAGATACGCAGTATTTT
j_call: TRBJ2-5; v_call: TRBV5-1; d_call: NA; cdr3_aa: CASSLARKETQYF; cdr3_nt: TGCGCCAGCAGCTTGGCTAGAAAAGAGACCCAGTACTTC
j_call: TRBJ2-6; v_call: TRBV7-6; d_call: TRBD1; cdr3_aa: CASSPNDRVGANVLTF; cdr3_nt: TGTGCCAGCAGCCCAAACGACAGGGTTGGGGCCAACGTCCTGACTTTC
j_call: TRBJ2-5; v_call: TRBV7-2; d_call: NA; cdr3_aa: CASSLVGQGKTQYF; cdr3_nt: TGTGCCAGCAGCTTAGTTGGTCAGGGCAAGACCCAGTACTTC